The 32 T cell receptor beta chains reported below all come from one sample, sequenced in a study of blood T cell repertoires in COVID-19. Generated by immunoSEQ multiplex PCR, the TCRdb table keeps only in-frame clones and is missing some. The data show about 300,000 clones, approximately 84% seen once. Sequencing was carried out using peripheral blood. Source of these receptors: a human donor with COVID-19, enrolled during active disease. The donor label of this sample is uncertain.

The gene calls are TRBV7-8 and TRBJ2-6, with 8 bases identical to TRBD2. V gave up 2 bases and J gave up 1 base; unmatched junction bases: 10. The CDR3 runs to 19 residues. CDR1 SGHVS and CDR2 FQNEAQ come from the germline V gene. The CDR3 loop is CASSLSGGGTMSGANVLTF. The CDR3 DNA reads TGTGCCAGCAGCTTAAGTGGCGGGGGGACAATGTCTGGGGCCAACGTCCTGACTTTC. The full variable domain, its missing parts supplied by reference TRBV7-8 and TRBJ2-6, is GAGVSQSPRYKVAKRGQDVALRCDPISGHVSLFWYQQALGQGPEFLTYFQNEAQLDKSGLPSDRFFAERPEGSVSTLKIQRTQQEDSAVYLCASSLSGGGTMSGANVLTFGAGSRLTVL.

The rearrangement links TRBV28 to TRBJ1-2; 9 nucleotides line up with TRBD1. Per the germline V gene, CDR1 is MDHEN and CDR2 is SYDVKM. The CDR3 loop spans 16 amino acids. V dropped 6 bases and J dropped 5; count of bases not matched to a gene: 13. For the CDR3, the DNA is TGTGCCAGCAGCCCACCGGGACAGGGAATTTCATATGGCTACACCTTC. Residues: CASSPPGQGISYGYTF.

The V and J genes are TRBV6-5 and TRBJ1-5; D is perhaps TRBD1 (5 bases). Germline V lookup: CDR1 MNHEY, CDR2 SVGAGI. The V and J ends lost 0 bases and 4 bases respectively, with 13 bases between them. The length of the CDR3 is 16 residues. CDR3 in DNA: TGTGCCAGCAGTTACTCGGGGGGGATGGGAAATCAGCCCCAGCATTTT. The encoded protein is CASSYSGGMGNQPQHF.

This clone was seen a single time. The chain links TRBV5-4 to TRBJ2-7; TRBD1 matches at 8 bases. J gave up 5 bases and V 4 bases, and 8 bases lay outside the gene matches. CDR1 and CDR2 from the germline V gene are SGHNT and YYREEE (reference sequence). This CDR3 spans 14 amino acids. This chain's CDR3 is CASSRQGPVNEQYF. CDR3 nucleotides: TGTGCCAGCAGCAGACAGGGGCCGGTGAACGAGCAGTACTTC.

The J gene is TRBJ2-7, the V gene TRBV28; 9 bases line up with TRBD2. This CDR3 is 14 amino acids long. The germline V gene has CDR1 MDHEN and CDR2 SYDVKM. J was trimmed by 3 bases and V by 6 bases; bases with no gene match: 6. In DNA form, the CDR3 reads TGTGCCAGCAGAGTTAGCGGGAGCCTCTACGAGCAGTACTTC. It translates to CASRVSGSLYEQYF.

The chain recombines TRBV5-1 with TRBJ2-2, with a weak D call TRBD1 (5 bases). The CDR3 consists of 16 residues. Germline V gene sequence: CDR1 SGHRS, CDR2 YFSETQ. The V end was cut by 2 bases, the J end by 0 bases, with 11 bases between. Here the CDR3 DNA reads TGCGCCAGCAGCTTCATGACAGATGCGAACACCGGGGAGCTGTTTTTT. This translates into CASSFMTDANTGELFF. Full variable domain (missing parts from reference TRBV5-1 and TRBJ2-2): KAGVTQTPRYLIKTRGQQVTLSCSPISGHRSVSWYQQTPGQGLQFLFEYFSETQRNKGNFPGRFSGRQFSNSRSEMNVSTLELGDSALYLCASSFMTDANTGELFFGEGSRLTVL.

The chain couples TRBV5-5 to TRBJ1-4, with a tentative D call TRBD1 (5 bases). The CDR3 consists of 17 residues. CDR1 is SGHKS, CDR2 YYEKEE, per germline (reference sequence). Trimming left V 2 bases short and J 8 bases short, with 22 bases between. Written as DNA, the CDR3 is TGTGCCAGCAGCTTACTGATTGGCCCGGCGGGGGGGGAAAAACTGTTTTTT. Translating gives CASSLLIGPAGGEKLFF.

The chain links TRBV19 to TRBJ2-1, with D possibly being TRBD2 (6 bases). Trimming cost V 3 bases and J 4 bases, with 16 bases left between them. Germline CDR1 LNHDA, CDR2 SQIVND (reference sequence). This CDR3 is 16 amino acids long. The CDR3 DNA sequence: TGTGCCAGTAGTATGATGGGGGGTTTGAATTACAATGAGCAGTTCTTC. Protein product: CASSMMGGLNYNEQFF.

This clone was observed a handful of times. The chain employs TRBV30 and TRBJ1-2; 9 bases are shared with TRBD1. After removal of 5 bases from V and 8 bases from J, the junction contained 9 bases not matched to a gene. This CDR3 has 13 residues. Germline V lookup: CDR1 GTSNPN, CDR2 SVGIG (reference sequence). The CDR3 DNA sequence: TGTGCCTGGGGTGGACAGGGGATACACGGCTACACCTTC. Translation gives CAWGGQGIHGYTF.

V usage is TRBV27 and J usage is TRBJ2-3, with TRBD1 as a possible D gene (7 bases). The CDR3 spans 15 residues. Trimming took off 5 bases at V and 2 bases at J, with 14 bases between the two ends. Germline loops: CDR1 MNHEY, CDR2 SMNVEV (reference sequence). The DNA for the CDR3 is TGTGCCAGCAGTCAGGGGGGACTGATCACAGATACGCAGTATTTT. Protein product: CASSQGGLITDTQYF.

The chain uses TRBV7-3 and TRBJ1-1, with D possibly TRBD1 on 6 matching bases. V lost 4 bases and J 4 bases, leaving 16 bases between the germline ends. Germline CDR1 and CDR2: SGHTA and FQGTGA. CDR3 length: 15 amino acids. The CDR3 protein is CASSSSAGQITEAFF. The CDR3, as DNA: TGTGCCAGCAGCTCATCCGCAGGACAGATCACTGAAGCTTTCTTT.

This clone has only one observation. V is TRBV7-2 and J is TRBJ1-3; 7 nucleotides line up with TRBD1. The germline V gene encodes CDR1 SGHTA and CDR2 FQGNSA. With 5 bases clipped from V and 0 bases from J, the junction kept 7 bases outside the gene matches. The CDR3 consists of 16 residues. The DNA of the CDR3 is TGTGCCAGCAGCCCCGGGACAGTTGTCTCTGGAAACACCATATATTTT. Residues: CASSPGTVVSGNTIYF.

This chain connects TRBV29-1 to TRBJ1-1, with a tentative D call TRBD1 (6 bases). CDR3 length: 13 residues. V shed 2 bases and J shed 2 bases, with 9 bases lying between them. The germline V gene encodes CDR1 SQVTM and CDR2 ANQGSEA. DNA of the CDR3: TGCAGCGTTGAATCGGACAGCAACACTGAAGCTTTCTTT. This codes for CSVESDSNTEAFF.

J is TRBJ2-1 and V is TRBV27, with 14 bases matching TRBD2. V gave up 6 bases and J gave up 2 bases; unmatched junction bases: 12. The CDR3 runs to 19 residues. CDR1 and CDR2 from the germline V gene are MNHEY and SMNVEV (reference sequence). DNA of the CDR3: TGTGCCAGCAGATTTTACGGGACTAGCGGGAGTCTCACCTACAATGAGCAGTTCTTC. Amino acid sequence: CASRFYGTSGSLTYNEQFF.

This chain connects TRBV7-2 to TRBJ1-6, with D hard to call. Germline loops: CDR1 SGHTA, CDR2 FQGNSA. This CDR3 region has 14 residues. V lost 5 bases, J lost 7 bases, and 12 bases lay in between. The CDR3 region is CASSQIGVNSPLHF. The DNA for the CDR3 is TGTGCCAGCAGCCAGATCGGGGTCAATTCACCCCTCCACTTT. Combining the CDR3 with reference TRBV7-2 and TRBJ1-6 gives the whole variable domain GAGVSQSPSNKVTEKGKDVELRCDPISGHTALYWYRQSLGQGLEFLIYFQGNSAPDKSGLPSDRFSAERTGGSVSTLTIQRTQQEDSAVYLCASSQIGVNSPLHFGNGTRLTVT.

The chain employs TRBV19 and TRBJ1-4; possibly TRBD1 for D (5 bases). The CDR3 length is 15 residues. Germline CDR1 LNHDA, CDR2 SQIVND (reference sequence). V shed 2 bases and J shed 6 bases, with 13 bases lying between them. The CDR3 region has the DNA TGTGCCAGTAGTATAAGTGGCAGGGCCGATGAAAAACTGTTTTTT. Amino acids: CASSISGRADEKLFF.

This clone was counted a single time. This sample includes further DNA sequences coding for the same CDR3. The chain couples TRBV12-3 or TRBV12-4 to TRBJ1-2; D ambiguous. V was pared by 3 bases and J by 0 bases, with 5 bases between. The CDR3 has 13 amino acids. The CDR3 bases are TGTGCCAGCAGTTTGACAACTAACTATGGCTACACCTTC. The encoded protein is CASSLTTNYGYTF.

V usage is TRBV2 and J usage is TRBJ1-2; possibly TRBD1 for D (6 bases). Looked up from germline, CDR1 is SNHLY and CDR2 is FYNNEI. Trimming left V 5 bases short and J 3 bases short, with 13 bases between. The CDR3 runs 14 residues. CDR3 coding DNA: TGTGCCAGCAGTCTACGGACAGAAGACTATGGCTACACCTTC. Translating gives CASSLRTEDYGYTF.

The chain employs TRBV19 and TRBJ2-7; perhaps TRBD2 as D (6 bases). The germline V gene has CDR1 LNHDA and CDR2 SQIVND (reference sequence). V gave up 3 bases and J gave up 0 bases, with 12 bases separating them. The length of the CDR3 is 15 residues. CDR3 in amino acids: CASSIELARSYEQYF. The CDR3 coding sequence is TGTGCCAGTAGTATTGAGCTAGCGCGCTCCTACGAGCAGTACTTC.

This chain connects TRBV5-1 to TRBJ2-1, with 9 bases lining up with TRBD1. The CDR3 has 14 residues. Germline CDR1 reads SGHRS; CDR2 reads YFSETQ. With 7 bases clipped from V and 3 bases from J, the junction kept 5 bases outside the gene matches. The CDR3 DNA reads TGCGCCAGCGGCGCGGGACAGGGCTACAATGAGCAGTTCTTC. It yields the protein CASGAGQGYNEQFF.

This chain joins TRBV3-1 (or the pseudogene TRBV3-2) and TRBJ2-1; weak D call: TRBD2 (5 bases). There are 13 residues in the CDR3. The germline V gene encodes CDR1 LGHDT and CDR2 YNNKEL (reference sequence). V lost 4 bases and J lost 5, with 9 bases in between. The CDR3 loop reads CASSRTRHNEQFF. In DNA form, the CDR3 reads TGTGCCAGCAGCCGGACTCGACACAATGAGCAGTTCTTC.

The chain has TRBV25-1 and TRBJ2-5; a possible D gene is TRBD1 (5 bases). V dropped 1 base and J dropped 5 bases, with 14 bases sitting between them. There are 15 residues in the CDR3. Germline CDR1 and CDR2: MGHDK and SYGVNS. This CDR3 is CASSESRIPGETQYF. DNA of the CDR3: TGTGCCAGCAGTGAATCGAGGATTCCAGGGGAGACCCAGTACTTC.

This clone was counted ten times or more. The chain links TRBV2 to TRBJ1-1; the D is unclear. Trimming took off 6 bases at V and 11 bases at J, with 10 bases between the two ends. This CDR3 contains 10 residues. The germline CDR1 and CDR2 sequences are SNHLY and FYNNEI. The CDR3 spells CASRGRGAFF. The CDR3 DNA is TGTGCCAGCAGGGGGAGAGGGGCTTTCTTT.

This chain joins TRBV20-1 and TRBJ1-2; D gene uncertain. V was cut by 5 bases and J by 5 bases, with 9 bases left in between. Germline loops: CDR1 DFQATT, CDR2 SNEGSKA (reference sequence). The CDR3 runs to 11 residues. CDR3 DNA sequence: TGCAGTGCTCCGATAGATTATGGCTACACCTTC. Translated, it gives CSAPIDYGYTF.

This chain uses TRBV29-1 with TRBJ1-2; weak D call: TRBD1 (5 bases). V shed 4 bases and J shed 4 bases, with 13 bases lying between them. Germline V gives CDR1 SQVTM, CDR2 ANQGSEA. This CDR3 region has 13 residues. CDR3 loop: CSVGGRGSYGYTF. The CDR3 coding sequence is TGCAGCGTTGGGGGCCGGGGGTCCTATGGCTACACCTTC.

This clone was observed a handful of times. V gene TRBV28 combines with J gene TRBJ2-5, with 12 nucleotides matching TRBD1. This CDR3 is built from 15 residues. Germline CDR1 MDHEN, CDR2 SYDVKM. The junction had 7 bases not matched to a gene; V was cut back by 6 bases and J by 5 bases. This chain's CDR3 is CASSAGTGGAETQYF. The CDR3 DNA is TGTGCCAGCAGCGCCGGGACAGGGGGCGCGGAGACCCAGTACTTC.

This clone was seen just once. Its ends do not fully match the called genes, so a read error is possible. The chain couples TRBV4-1 to TRBJ2-7; TRBD2 aligns across 12 bases. There are 19 residues in the CDR3. CDR1 is MGHRA and CDR2 is YSYEKL in the germline V gene. Here the CDR3 reads CASSQDPGLAGGPSHEQYF. CDR3 DNA sequence: TGCGCCAGCAGCCAAGATCCTGGGCTAGCGGGAGGGCCCTCCCACGAGCAGTACTTC.

The V gene is TRBV7-8, the J gene TRBJ2-1, with 7 bases identical to TRBD2. Germline-derived CDR1 and CDR2 are SGHVS and FQNEAQ. V gave up 7 bases and J gave up 1 base; unmatched junction bases: 7. The CDR3 runs to 15 residues. The CDR3 DNA is TGTGCCAGCACCCCGTTACTAGCGTCCTACAATGAGCAGTTCTTC. Encoded protein: CASTPLLASYNEQFF.

The count of this clone is one. This rearrangement joins TRBV7-6 to TRBJ1-6; D uncertain. This CDR3 comprises 15 residues. V was clipped by 1 base and J by 1 base, with 5 bases between them. The germline V gene encodes CDR1 SGHVS and CDR2 FNYEAQ. Here the CDR3 reads CASSLVESYNSPLHF. CDR3 nucleotide sequence: TGTGCCAGCAGCTTAGTTGAGTCCTATAATTCACCCCTCCACTTT.

This chain links TRBV7-3 with TRBJ2-1; 7 positions agree with TRBD2. The CDR3 has 16 amino acids. Germline trimming cut 4 bases from V and 1 base from J; bases unmatched to any gene: 7. Per germline, CDR1 SGHTA and CDR2 FQGTGA. CDR3 bases: TGTGCCAGCAGCTCCACTAGCGTCCTTTCCTACAATGAGCAGTTCTTC. It encodes CASSSTSVLSYNEQFF.

This chain links TRBV7-3 with TRBJ1-6, with TRBD1 identical over 8 bases. This CDR3 is built from 14 residues. V was pared by 8 bases and J by 5 bases, with 5 bases of the junction left unmatched. Germline loops: CDR1 SGHTA, CDR2 FQGTGA. CDR3 sequence: CASPRTGHNSPLHF. The DNA for the CDR3 is TGTGCCAGCCCAAGGACAGGGCATAATTCACCCCTCCACTTT.

This rearrangement joins TRBV2 to TRBJ1-5; 9 nucleotides agree with TRBD1. The CDR3 covers 14 residues. Germline V CDR1 and CDR2: SNHLY, FYNNEI. The trim removed 5 bases at V and 7 bases at J, leaving 6 bases unmatched. DNA for the CDR3: TGTGCCAGCAGTAACCGGGACAGGGACCAGCCCCAGCATTTT. As protein: CASSNRDRDQPQHF.